Listed below are T cell receptor beta chains from one sample, sequenced in a study of OX40 agonist ivuxolimab in advanced cancers. Clones were read by immunoSEQ multiplex PCR, and TCRdb kept only the in-frame ones, dropping some. The repertoire includes under 85,000 clones, roughly 86% of them detected once, and under 0.85% sits in the top ten. Source: CD4+ or CD8+ T cells sorted from blood, taken in a trial of the OX40 agonist ivuxolimab. These receptors were obtained from an adult with an advanced solid tumor such as melanoma, head and neck, liver or kidney cancer. Both conserved end residues are part of each CDR3. A D gene is named only where the DNA matches it firmly. Clone size is stated in some rows and not others, as once, few, many or a class when expanded.

v_gene: TRBV10-2; j_gene: TRBJ2-1; abundance: NA; d_gene: NA; CDR3nt: TGCGCCAGCATTCGAGGCCGCTCCTACAATGAGCAGTTCTTC; CDR3aa: CASIRGRSYNEQFF
v_gene: TRBV18; j_gene: TRBJ2-7; abundance: once; d_gene: TRBD2; CDR3nt: TGTGCCAGCTCACCGGATCCTAGCGGGGCATACTTC; CDR3aa: CASSPDPSGAYF
v_gene: TRBV6-5; j_gene: TRBJ2-7; abundance: NA; d_gene: TRBD2; CDR3nt: TGTGCCAGCAGTTCCCCGGGACTAGAAGTCCACGAGCAGTACTTC; CDR3aa: CASSSPGLEVHEQYF
v_gene: TRBV2; j_gene: TRBJ1-5; abundance: few; d_gene: TRBD1; CDR3nt: TGTGCCAGCAGTGACGGGACAGGGTGGGATCAGCCCCAGCATTTT; CDR3aa: CASSDGTGWDQPQHF
v_gene: TRBV6-1; j_gene: TRBJ1-2; abundance: NA; d_gene: TRBD1; CDR3nt: TGTGCCAGCAGCCGGACAGGGATTGGCTACACCTTC; CDR3aa: CASSRTGIGYTF
v_gene: TRBV7-9; j_gene: TRBJ2-7; abundance: NA; d_gene: TRBD1; CDR3nt: TGTGCCAGCAGCGACGTCTACAGGGGTAGCGAGCAGTACTTC; CDR3aa: CASSDVYRGSEQYF
v_gene: TRBV5-6; j_gene: TRBJ1-2; abundance: NA; d_gene: NA; CDR3nt: TGTGCCAGCAGCCAACTGGTGGGTACGAACTATGGCTACACCTTC; CDR3aa: CASSQLVGTNYGYTF
v_gene: TRBV7-9; j_gene: TRBJ2-6; abundance: NA; d_gene: NA; CDR3nt: TGTGCCAGCAGCCCGACCACCGGACCTGGGGCCAACGTCCTGACTTTC; CDR3aa: CASSPTTGPGANVLTF
v_gene: TRBV19; j_gene: TRBJ2-3; abundance: NA; d_gene: NA; CDR3nt: TGTGCCAGTAGTAATTCCAGGGGCGCAGATACGCAGTATTTT; CDR3aa: CASSNSRGADTQYF
v_gene: TRBV7-3; j_gene: TRBJ2-3; abundance: NA; d_gene: NA; CDR3nt: TGTGCCAGCAGCTTAACCCCCGGAGCGGAGGGGACGGATACGCAGTATTTT; CDR3aa: CASSLTPGAEGTDTQYF
v_gene: TRBV14; j_gene: TRBJ1-5; abundance: NA; d_gene: NA; CDR3nt: TGTGCCAGCAGCCTCTCCCGGAATCAGCCCCAGCATTTT; CDR3aa: CASSLSRNQPQHF
v_gene: TRBV27; j_gene: TRBJ1-4; abundance: NA; d_gene: NA; CDR3nt: TGTGCCAGCAGTGTGCCCGGGGAAAAACTGTTTTTT; CDR3aa: CASSVPGEKLFF
v_gene: TRBV28; j_gene: TRBJ2-1; abundance: NA; d_gene: TRBD2; CDR3nt: TGTGCCAGCAGTTCCCCTAGCGGGAGGGGGGGCAATGAGCAGTTCTTC; CDR3aa: CASSSPSGRGGNEQFF
v_gene: TRBV5-1; j_gene: TRBJ1-2; abundance: NA; d_gene: NA; CDR3nt: TGCGCCAGCAGCTCATCAGGAGACTATGGCTACACCTTC; CDR3aa: CASSSSGDYGYTF
v_gene: TRBV7-9; j_gene: TRBJ1-1; abundance: NA; d_gene: NA; CDR3nt: TGTGCCAGCAGCTTAGTTGGGTCGGACACTGAAGCTTTCTTT; CDR3aa: CASSLVGSDTEAFF
v_gene: TRBV28; j_gene: TRBJ2-7; abundance: NA; d_gene: TRBD1; CDR3nt: TGTGCCAGCAGTCCCGGGACAGCGGAAGCCTACGAGCAGTACTTC; CDR3aa: CASSPGTAEAYEQYF
v_gene: TRBV5-1; j_gene: TRBJ2-7; abundance: NA; d_gene: TRBD1; CDR3nt: TGCGCCAGCAGCTTGCCCAGGGACAGACAAAGCTCCTACGAGCAGTACTTC; CDR3aa: CASSLPRDRQSSYEQYF
v_gene: TRBV5-1; j_gene: TRBJ1-2; abundance: few; d_gene: NA; CDR3nt: TGCGCCAGCAGCTTGGGTCGGGGGTGGTATGATGGCTACACCTTC; CDR3aa: CASSLGRGWYDGYTF
v_gene: TRBV30; j_gene: TRBJ2-7; abundance: NA; d_gene: NA; CDR3nt: TGTGCCTGGAGTGTGTTACTCCTTAGGCGGCAGTACTTC; CDR3aa: CAWSVLLLRRQYF
v_gene: TRBV5-1; j_gene: TRBJ2-2; abundance: NA; d_gene: NA; CDR3nt: TGCGCCAGCAGCTTGCCTGGGGGTATCGTAGGCACCGGGGAGCTGTTTTTT; CDR3aa: CASSLPGGIVGTGELFF
v_gene: TRBV10-1; j_gene: TRBJ1-2; abundance: NA; d_gene: NA; CDR3nt: TGCGCCAGCAGCGCGGGAGTTCCGTTTAGCCGATATGGCTACACCTTC; CDR3aa: CASSAGVPFSRYGYTF
v_gene: TRBV4-1; j_gene: TRBJ2-2; abundance: NA; d_gene: TRBD1; CDR3nt: TGCGCCAGCAGCCAGGCAGGGGGCCGCACCGGGGAGCTGTTTTTT; CDR3aa: CASSQAGGRTGELFF
v_gene: TRBV6-1; j_gene: TRBJ2-2; abundance: NA; d_gene: NA; CDR3nt: TGTGCCAGCACTCCAGGGTTCGGGGAGCTGTTTTTT; CDR3aa: CASTPGFGELFF
v_gene: TRBV7-9; j_gene: TRBJ2-2; abundance: NA; d_gene: NA; CDR3nt: TGTGCCAGCAGCCAAGACCTCCGAACCCGCACCGGGGAGCTGTTTTTT; CDR3aa: CASSQDLRTRTGELFF
v_gene: TRBV11-2; j_gene: TRBJ2-7; abundance: NA; d_gene: TRBD1; CDR3nt: TGTGCCAGCAGCTTATTAGCCGGGACAGGGGTAGACTACGAGCAGTACTTC; CDR3aa: CASSLLAGTGVDYEQYF
v_gene: TRBV5-1; j_gene: TRBJ2-7; abundance: NA; d_gene: NA; CDR3nt: TGCGCCAGCAGCTTGGGGGCGGGCGTCTCCTACGAGCAGTACTTC; CDR3aa: CASSLGAGVSYEQYF
v_gene: TRBV5-1; j_gene: TRBJ1-6; abundance: NA; d_gene: NA; CDR3nt: TGCGCCAGCAGCTTGTCTGGACAGTATTCACCCCTCCACTTT; CDR3aa: CASSLSGQYSPLHF
v_gene: TRBV30; j_gene: TRBJ1-2; abundance: once; d_gene: NA; CDR3nt: TGTGCCTGGGGTCGGGGAGGCTACACCTTC; CDR3aa: CAWGRGGYTF
v_gene: TRBV7-9; j_gene: TRBJ1-1; abundance: NA; d_gene: NA; CDR3nt: TGTGCCAGCAGCCCCACGGGGCGAACTGAAGCTTTCTTT; CDR3aa: CASSPTGRTEAFF
v_gene: TRBV28; j_gene: TRBJ2-7; abundance: NA; d_gene: NA; CDR3nt: TGTGCCAGCAGTTCTCCACCCACAGATTACGAGCAGTACTTC; CDR3aa: CASSSPPTDYEQYF
v_gene: TRBV6-1; j_gene: TRBJ2-7; abundance: once; d_gene: TRBD1; CDR3nt: TGTGCCAGCAGTCATGACAGGGGCGGATACGAGCAGTACTTC; CDR3aa: CASSHDRGGYEQYF
v_gene: TRBV5-1; j_gene: TRBJ1-2; abundance: NA; d_gene: TRBD1; CDR3nt: TGCGCCAGCAGCTTGGGACAGGGAGGCTATGGCTACACCTTC; CDR3aa: CASSLGQGGYGYTF
v_gene: TRBV27; j_gene: TRBJ1-1; abundance: NA; d_gene: NA; CDR3nt: TGTGCCAGCAGTTTGCAACCGGGACTGAGCACTGAAGCTTTCTTT; CDR3aa: CASSLQPGLSTEAFF
v_gene: TRBV5-1; j_gene: TRBJ2-3; abundance: NA; d_gene: NA; CDR3nt: TGCGCCAGCAGCTTGGCCAGAGGGAATACAGATACGCAGTATTTT; CDR3aa: CASSLARGNTDTQYF
v_gene: TRBV4-2; j_gene: TRBJ2-2; abundance: few; d_gene: TRBD2; CDR3nt: TGTGCCAGCAGCCAGCCAACCGGGACTAGCGGGAAGGGGGAGCTGTTTTTT; CDR3aa: CASSQPTGTSGKGELFF
v_gene: TRBV7-6; j_gene: TRBJ1-1; abundance: NA; d_gene: TRBD1; CDR3nt: TGTGCCAGCAGCTTAGCAACAGGGGCGAGGACTGAAGCTTTCTTT; CDR3aa: CASSLATGARTEAFF
v_gene: TRBV10-3; j_gene: TRBJ1-2; abundance: NA; d_gene: NA; CDR3nt: TGTGCCATCAGCTCGACAGGAGACCTTGGCTACACCTTC; CDR3aa: CAISSTGDLGYTF
v_gene: TRBV9; j_gene: TRBJ2-1; abundance: NA; d_gene: NA; CDR3nt: TGTGCCAGCAGCGTAAACACTTACAATGAGCAGTTCTTC; CDR3aa: CASSVNTYNEQFF
v_gene: TRBV5-1; j_gene: TRBJ2-2; abundance: NA; d_gene: NA; CDR3nt: TGCGCCAGCAGCTTGGAGGGGGTAGGCACCGGGGAGCTGTTTTTT; CDR3aa: CASSLEGVGTGELFF
v_gene: TRBV21-1; j_gene: TRBJ1-1; abundance: NA; d_gene: NA; CDR3nt: TGTGCCAGCGGCATACAGGACAGGGGAAGAGGGGAGAACACTGAAGCTTTCTTT; CDR3aa: CASGIQDRGRGENTEAFF